This T cell receptor beta chain was observed in a study of CD8 T cells in Susac syndrome. The authors sequenced TCR beta from blood CD8+ and CD4+ T cells. Germline assignment: CDR1 SGHDT and CDR2 YYEEEE. Trimming took off 0 bases at V and 4 bases at J, with 11 bases between the two ends. This CDR3 has 15 amino acids. With random hexamers, roughly 0.45 to 1 ug RNA was reverse transcribed. TCRdb recomputed calls from the immunoSEQ multiplex PCR reads with MiXCR, one row per CDR3 protein. The data hold over 350,000 distinct CDR3 sequences, with 85% to 90% observed a single time. The clonotype was recovered from a human donor with multiple sclerosis. The rearrangement joins TRBV5-6 to TRBJ2-1; TRBD2 might be the D (6 bases). The sample consisted of CD8+ T cells from PBMCs. CDR3 region: CASSLALAPYNEQFF. The CDR3, as DNA: TGTGCCAGCAGCTTGGCACTAGCCCCATACAATGAGCAGTTCTTC.